The rows below give T cell receptor beta chains drawn from one sample of a study of T cells in Graves' hyperthyroidism and ophthalmopathy. TCRdb recomputed calls from the multiplex PCR reads with MiXCR, one row per CDR3 protein. The sample lists approximately 400,000 distinct CDR3 sequences; around an eighth were seen once. What was sequenced was blood. These receptors were taken from a man between 50 and 59 years old with Graves' ophthalmopathy. Each CDR3 is given with its conserved first and last residue. D genes are given only for firm matches. Size is omitted from some rows. Given values are once, few, many or a class for expanded clones.

J: TRBJ2-7; D: NA; size: many; V: TRBV29-1; DNA: TGCAGCGTTCGTCCACAGGGTGTCAACGAGCAGTACTTC; CDR3: CSVRPQGVNEQYF
J: TRBJ2-1; D: NA; size: NA; V: TRBV6-5; DNA: TGTGCCAGCATTATGGGTATTAACAATGAGCAGTTCTTC; CDR3: CASIMGINNEQFF
J: TRBJ2-7; D: TRBD2; size: NA; V: TRBV24-1; DNA: TGTGCCACCAGTGATGCTAGCGGGAGGGGTCTCTACGAGCAGTACTTC; CDR3: CATSDASGRGLYEQYF
J: TRBJ2-7; D: TRBD1; size: many; V: TRBV20-1; DNA: TGCAGTGCTAGACGACAGGGTAACTACGAGCAGTACTTC; CDR3: CSARRQGNYEQYF
J: TRBJ2-7; D: TRBD2; size: many; V: TRBV18; DNA: TGTGCCAGCTCGGGAGGCGGGGGGACCTACGAGCAGTACTTC; CDR3: CASSGGGGTYEQYF
J: TRBJ1-1; D: NA; size: NA; V: TRBV7-6; DNA: TGTGCCAGCAGCTTAAGCAGGGGCGGGGGGGGCTTCGATAACACTGAAGCTTTCTTT; CDR3: CASSLSRGGGGFDNTEAFF
J: TRBJ2-3; D: NA; size: NA; V: TRBV19; DNA: TGTGCCAGTAGTAAACAGGGTCCAGATACGCAGTATTTT; CDR3: CASSKQGPDTQYF
J: TRBJ2-1; D: NA; size: many; V: TRBV4-1; DNA: TGCGCCAGCAGCCAAGATGGCGTAGGCGAGCAGTTCTTC; CDR3: CASSQDGVGEQFF
J: TRBJ1-3; D: NA; size: many; V: TRBV18; DNA: TGTGCCAGCTCACCCGACAGGAGCTCTGGAAACACCATATATTTT; CDR3: CASSPDRSSGNTIYF
J: TRBJ2-7; D: TRBD2; size: many; V: TRBV11-2; DNA: TGTGCCAGCAGCTCGATACTAGCGGGGTCCTACGAGCAGTACTTC; CDR3: CASSSILAGSYEQYF
J: TRBJ2-3; D: NA; size: few; V: TRBV7-3; DNA: TGTGCCAGCAGCTCCTTAGCGGAGGGCACAGATACGCAGTATTTT; CDR3: CASSSLAEGTDTQYF
J: TRBJ2-2; D: TRBD2; size: many; V: TRBV3-1; DNA: TGTGCCAGCAGCCAAGTAGCGGGAATCGCCGGGGAGCTGTTTTTT; CDR3: CASSQVAGIAGELFF
J: TRBJ2-7; D: NA; size: NA; V: TRBV7-2; DNA: TGTGCCAGCTCTCCCAGGGACGGCAGATCCTACGAGCAGTACTTC; CDR3: CASSPRDGRSYEQYF
J: TRBJ1-2; D: TRBD1; size: NA; V: TRBV27; DNA: TGTGCCAGCAGTCCAGGGGGGGGGGCAGGGAATGGCTACACCTTC; CDR3: CASSPGGGAGNGYTF
J: TRBJ1-2; D: NA; size: NA; V: TRBV30; DNA: TGTGCCTGGGTACTTGGAGGGGGGCCAAACTATGGCTACACCTTC; CDR3: CAWVLGGGPNYGYTF
J: TRBJ2-2; D: TRBD2; size: few; V: TRBV24-1; DNA: TGTGCCAGCGAGACTAGCGGGGAGAACACCGGGGAGCTGTTTTTT; CDR3: CASETSGENTGELFF
J: TRBJ2-7; D: TRBD2; size: many; V: TRBV3-1; DNA: TGTGCCAGCGCAACTAGCGGGAGTTTCCACGAGCAGTACTTC; CDR3: CASATSGSFHEQYF
J: TRBJ2-7; D: NA; size: many; V: TRBV4-1; DNA: TGCGCCAGCAGCCACAATAAGGCCGGGACCGTCTACGAGCAGTACTTC; CDR3: CASSHNKAGTVYEQYF
J: TRBJ1-5; D: NA; size: many; V: TRBV6-2/TRBV6-3; DNA: TGTGCCAGCAGTTTCATCCCTGGCTCTAGCAATCAGCCCCAGCATTTT; CDR3: CASSFIPGSSNQPQHF
J: TRBJ2-3; D: NA; size: NA; V: TRBV20-1; DNA: TGCAGTGCTAGACTCGACAGCACAGATACGCAGTATTTT; CDR3: CSARLDSTDTQYF
J: TRBJ2-7; D: TRBD2; size: few; V: TRBV5-6; DNA: TGTGCCAGCAGCTTGGCCAAAGGCGGGAGTTTATACGAGCAGTACTTC; CDR3: CASSLAKGGSLYEQYF
J: TRBJ2-7; D: TRBD1; size: many; V: TRBV30; DNA: TGTGCCTGGAGAGGACAGGGAATCGACGAGCAGTACTTC; CDR3: CAWRGQGIDEQYF
J: TRBJ2-5; D: TRBD2; size: many; V: TRBV4-2; DNA: TGTGCCAGCAGCCAAGGACTAGCGGGAGGTCCGGATCAGACCCAGTACTTC; CDR3: CASSQGLAGGPDQTQYF
J: TRBJ2-2; D: NA; size: few; V: TRBV4-1; DNA: TGCGCCAGCAGCCCACGACAGGGACTAAACACCGGGGAGCTGTTTTTT; CDR3: CASSPRQGLNTGELFF
J: TRBJ1-4; D: NA; size: few; V: TRBV6-1; DNA: TGTGCCAGCAGTTACGCGGGGGCAACTAATGAAAAACTGTTTTTT; CDR3: CASSYAGATNEKLFF
J: TRBJ2-7; D: TRBD2; size: many; V: TRBV2; DNA: TGTGCCAGCAGTGAGACTAGCGGGAGTGTCAACGAGCAGTACTTC; CDR3: CASSETSGSVNEQYF
J: TRBJ2-5; D: TRBD2; size: many; V: TRBV24-1; DNA: TGTGCCACCAGTGATTGGGTAAAGACTAGCGGGAGGGTCCAAGAGACCCAGTACTTC; CDR3: CATSDWVKTSGRVQETQYF
J: TRBJ2-2; D: NA; size: once; V: TRBV6-1; DNA: TGTGTCAGCAGCCGGGACGGGGGGCTTGTCGGGGAGCTGTTTTTT; CDR3: CVSSRDGGLVGELFF
J: TRBJ1-5; D: NA; size: NA; V: TRBV12-3/TRBV12-4; DNA: TGTGCCAGCACCCCGGGGAATCAGCCCCAGCATTTT; CDR3: CASTPGNQPQHF